This T cell receptor (beta chain) was identified in a study of T cell changes during pregnancy in multiple sclerosis. Profiling relied on immunoSEQ multiplex PCR, and the TCRdb table lists in-frame clones only, not all of them. The sample records fewer than 40,000 clones, approximately 90% being singletons. Trimming took 1 base from V and 11 from J, leaving 9 bases between them. The CDR3 contains 11 residues. CDR1 SGHNT and CDR2 YYREEE come from the germline V gene (reference sequence). The starting material was CD4+ T cells from peripheral blood mononuclear cells, obtained in the second trimester of pregnancy. This chain links TRBV5-4 with TRBJ1-1; D remains ambiguous. The source is a female donor with multiple sclerosis, enrolled in a pregnancy study. The CDR3 sequence is CASSLSGVAFF. CDR3 DNA sequence: TGTGCCAGCAGCTTGTCCGGGGTCGCTTTCTTT.